This TCR beta chain was profiled in a study of cytomegalovirus exposure and HLA in healthy donors. The study's findings and limits: Later genetic work tied a missense DCLRE1C variant to beta-chain V and J trimming.

PCR amplification relied on 60 Vbeta primers (plus 13 Jbeta primers). The assay was immunoSEQ multiplex PCR, and TCRdb's table has in-frame clones only and misses some. The sample records roughly 170,000 clones, roughly four fifths being singletons. On this clone itself: As yet, its antigen is unknown.

V was clipped by 7 bases and J by 0 bases; unmatched bases: 17. Germline CDR1 reads SQVTM; CDR2 reads ANQGSEA. CDR3 length: 17 amino acids. The chain combines TRBV29-1 with TRBJ1-1; 7 nucleotides agree with TRBD1. Specimen: PBMCs. This clonotype was sampled from a female donor in good health and CMV-seronegative. This CDR3 reads CSGISPGQKNMNTEAFF. DNA of the CDR3: TGCAGCGGGATTTCCCCGGGACAGAAAAACATGAACACTGAAGCTTTCTTT.